This TCR beta chain was recorded in a study of blood T cell repertoires in COVID-19. Study as a whole: Acute and convalescent COVID-19 specimens originated in the United States, Italy and Spain. In each case, the material was cDNA or gDNA derived from T cells, B-cell-depleted T cells, or PBMCs.

The sample holds one count of this clone. Per the original methods: Reference gene primer amplification gave estimated nucleated cell counts. TCRdb keeps only in-frame clones here, not all; method: immunoSEQ multiplex PCR. For V, J and clone size, that table is used; D and trimming come from the DNA. Altogether roughly 97,000 clones are present, about four fifths being singletons, with the ten largest covering 3.3%. The TCR was taken from a woman at least 80 years old with active or convalescent COVID-19. Material for sequencing was peripheral blood.

CDR3 nucleotide sequence: TGTGCCAGCAGCCCGCGACAGGTCTCTGGAAACACCATATATTTT. Translating it yields CASSPRQVSGNTIYF. The gene calls are TRBV9 and TRBJ1-3, with D tentatively TRBD1 (6 bases). The germline V gene encodes CDR1 SGDLS and CDR2 YYNGEE. V dropped 4 bases and J dropped 0 bases, with 11 bases sitting between them. The CDR3 runs to 15 residues.